This T cell receptor (beta chain) derives from a study of CD8 T cells in ankylosing spondylitis (dated by TCRdb to the late 2010s). In terms of the full investigation: The study set out to find disease-linked TCR variants by profiling T cell receptor beta repertoires in ankylosing spondylitis patients and healthy donors. Peripheral blood was sampled, and synovial fluid was additionally collected from ankylosing spondylitis patients. The full study cohort comprised about 25 ankylosing spondylitis patients and about a hundred healthy donors.

The research as a whole found: Some of the motif variants had been reported before in the synovial fluid and blood of reactive arthritis patients, a finding that suggests common disease-initiation mechanisms. The disease-linked clones showed a CD8+ phenotype and occurred at relatively low frequencies in peripheral blood. A TCR beta motif made up of fewer than 10 highly homologous amino acid variants appeared to be characteristic of blood from ankylosing spondylitis patients. According to the report, matched synovial fluid samples from ankylosing spondylitis patients were significantly enriched for the disease-linked clones.

This clonotype showed up just a few times. Its specific antigen is unknown. The sample holds no much larger clone one base away, and base qualities are not on file. This sample was sequenced with an Illumina HiSeq 2500. TCR beta libraries were prepared by quantitative 5'-RACE with molecular barcodes. Regarding the original processing steps: Disease-linked TCR variants were identified with a new computational method built on a probabilistic model of VDJ rearrangement. TCRdb reran the public reads through fastp at Q25 and MiXCR, keeping productive beta chains. Entries that share a CDR3 protein sequence are merged under the most common genes and DNA. TCRdb's processing, not the authors' own work, is the source of the V and J calls. The sample table holds about 64,000 distinct CDR3 sequences, of which roughly 6.1% were seen once. Around 5.3% of the sample is in the top ten clones. Synovial fluid samples and blood samples obtained from the same ankylosing spondylitis patients were matched.

The CDR3 goes from the cysteine to the phenylalanine over 13 residues. CDR3 DNA is the only sequence kept; it has 39 bases, read in frame from the first base. The germline V gene (reference sequence) supplies CDR1 MNHNY and CDR2 SVGAGI. V lost 8 bases and J lost 4 bases; the stretch between them is 12 bases long. The specimen was synovial fluid, either unsorted or a sorted T cell fraction (not recorded which). The V and J segments used are TRBV6-6 and TRBJ2-1, with no confidently assigned D gene. This receptor was identified in a male donor with ankylosing spondylitis. The DNA sequence reads TGTGCCAGCTCCCCAACACTTTACAATGAGCAGTTCTTC. Its protein reads: CASSPTLYNEQFF.